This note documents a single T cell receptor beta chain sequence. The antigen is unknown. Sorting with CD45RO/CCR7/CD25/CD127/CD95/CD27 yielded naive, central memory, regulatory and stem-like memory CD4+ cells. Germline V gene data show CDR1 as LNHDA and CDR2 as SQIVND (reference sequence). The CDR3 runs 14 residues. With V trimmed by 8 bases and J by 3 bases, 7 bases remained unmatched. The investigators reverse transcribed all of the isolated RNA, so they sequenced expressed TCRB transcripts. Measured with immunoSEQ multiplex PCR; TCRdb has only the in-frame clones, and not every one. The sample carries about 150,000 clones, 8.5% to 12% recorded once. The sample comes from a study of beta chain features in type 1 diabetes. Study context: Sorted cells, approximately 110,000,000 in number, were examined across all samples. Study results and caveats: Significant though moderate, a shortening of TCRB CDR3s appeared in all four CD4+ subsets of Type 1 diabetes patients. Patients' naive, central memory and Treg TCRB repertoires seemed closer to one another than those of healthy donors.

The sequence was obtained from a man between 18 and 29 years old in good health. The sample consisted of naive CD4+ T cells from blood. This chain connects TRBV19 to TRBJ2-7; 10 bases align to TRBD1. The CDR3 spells CASLGQGPVYEQYF. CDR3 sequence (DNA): TGTGCCAGTTTGGGACAGGGGCCGGTCTACGAGCAGTACTTC.